This TCR beta chain was observed in a study of blood T cell repertoires in COVID-19. Original processing notes: Quantification of nucleated cells was approximated via reference gene primer amplification. Here immunoSEQ multiplex PCR was the method, and the copy in TCRdb shows in-frame clones only, minus some. V and J calls plus clone size are reproduced from that table; the DNA served to infer D and trimming. Here the sample spans about 93,000 clones, roughly 79% being singletons. The sequence was obtained from a human donor in a cohort sampled during active COVID-19. The sample taken for sequencing was peripheral blood.

The CDR3 coding sequence is TGTGCCAGTAGTATAGGGGGCGGCTACGAGCAGTACTTC. It specifies CASSIGGGYEQYF. This chain connects TRBV19 to TRBJ2-7; weak D call: TRBD1 (5 bases). This CDR3 has 13 residues. Trimming removed 1 base from V and 3 bases from J, with 7 bases in between. Germline assignment: CDR1 LNHDA and CDR2 SQIVND (reference sequence).